The source of this T cell receptor (beta chain) is a study of T cells expressing NK-cell markers. To note about this clonotype: Its antigen is unknown.

TCRdb re-analyzed the 5' RACE reads; it lists each CDR3 protein once, without DNA. In total, the table holds fewer than 400,000 distinct CDR3 sequences. Germline V gives CDR1 LGHNT, CDR2 FRNRAP. The CDR3 is 13 amino acids. Overall study findings and caveats: About six donors carried dominant NKG2C+ clonotypes that made up roughly 1.0-7.5% of their CD8+ T cells. The leading position in the CD3+CD56-NKG2C+ fraction of a handful of donors also went to these clonotypes.

Specimen: blood T cells: a sorted CD56 or NKG2C T cell subset, CD4+ or CD8+ T cells, or bulk PBMC T cells (not recorded which). The V call is TRBV12-5, the J call TRBJ2-7. The clonotype comes from a woman between 50 and 59 years old in good health. CDR3 region: CASGLSLADEQYF. The full variable domain, its missing parts supplied by reference TRBV12-5 and TRBJ2-7, is DARVTQTPRHKVTEMGQEVTMRCQPILGHNTVFWYRQTMMQGLELLAYFRNRAPLDDSGMPKDRFSAEMPDATLATLKIQPSEPRDSAVYFCASGLSLADEQYFGPGTRLTVT.